This T cell receptor beta chain derives from a study of control samples from healthy donors and cancer patients. The CDR3 is made up of 11 amino acids. V was shortened by 3 bases and J by 6 bases, with 6 bases between the two germline ends. In germline, CDR1 is LGHNA, CDR2 YNFKEQ. TCRdb's table, derived via immunoSEQ multiplex PCR, lists solely in-frame clones and lacks some. Altogether about 170,000 clones are present, about 90% being singletons, with the ten largest covering 12%. V and J are TRBV4-2 and TRBJ2-7; tentatively, D is TRBD1 (6 bases). Sequenced material: blood. The origin of this receptor is a man aged 25-45 years in good health. The CDR3 bases are TGTGCCAGCAGCCAGGGGGCCGAGCAGTACTTC. Residues: CASSQGAEQYF.